The following is a T cell receptor (beta chain) sequence with its context. It lacks a known antigen. No base qualities exist here, and no much larger clone lies one base off it. These data originate in a study of shared T cell receptors in the human thymus (TCRdb year 2021). For context, the study as a whole: The study investigated the way shared, self-reactive T-cell receptor alpha chains are produced in the human thymus.

The method behind the library was the immunoSEQ multiplex PCR assay. This is the immuneACCESS table as TCRdb keeps it, with only in-frame sequences that have V and J called. A part of the clones is gone; compared with another copy, unresolved V genes explain less than half, and the rest is unexplained. The sample contains fewer than 700,000 clones, approximately 87% of them found a single time. The ten largest clones capture over 0.008% of the sample. CDR1 and CDR2 are read off the germline V gene as MGHRA and YSYEKL. V gives up 1 base and J gives up 2 bases, and the segment between their germline ends measures 11 bases. Inclusive of the bounding cysteine and phenylalanine, the CDR3 is 15 residues long. The entry retains the CDR3 DNA only, 45 bases that are in frame from base 1. The data were also submitted as part of a second study, on human thymus T cells. As described in the second report: In Finland, the donors were immunologically healthy infants who were having open corrective cardiac surgery for congenital heart defects. The thymus tissue came from surgical resects taken out during corrective cardiac surgery. Both the thymic and the peripheral blood repertoires appeared to show biased V and J gene segment usage. The related research found that thymic TCR repertoires overlapped highly between unrelated individuals. TCR alpha and beta repertoires from seven to nine infant thymus samples and four related peripheral blood samples were characterized in the study. The infant donors were about 6 to 250 days old, and the cohort included over five males and two females. Thymocytes were freed from the tissue by mechanical means and kept at -70 degrees C as pellets of roughly 9-30 million cells. A QIAsymphony instrument was used to extract genomic DNA from the frozen cell pellets. Using the immunoSEQ multiplex PCR assay, the TCRB and TCRAD loci were amplified from a standardized quantity of quality-controlled genomic DNA. The amplicons spanned the V(D)J region and were long enough to cover the CDR3 and allow V and J genes to be identified. Through the commercial immunoSEQ service, the amplicons were sequenced on an Illumina platform. Primer bias and sequencing errors were corrected using previously described methods, and TCRAD and TCRB definitions followed the IMGT database. Analysis of the repertoires was done with immunoSEQ Analyzer 3.0 and VDJTools and included basic statistics, V/J segment usage, diversity estimates, rarefaction and pairwise overlap. Diversity was estimated using the Chao1, ChaoE, Efron-Thisted, Shannon and inverse Simpson indices, and was also estimated on datasets down-sampled to the size of the smallest sample. Repertoire overlap used strict matching of CDR3 nucleotide sequence, V gene and J gene, with Jaccard-based multidimensional scaling clustering. Thymus samples yielded on average roughly 800,000 unique TCRB clonotypes, compared with some 89,000 from blood samples.

This sequence originates from a boy younger than two with a congenital heart defect. Donor details come from another sample of the same person, matched by shared clones. The source material was thymocytes. The chain was built from TRBV4-1 and TRBJ1-2, with a weak D call of TRBD1 (5 bases match). The nucleotide sequence reads as follows: TGCGCCAGCAGCCAAGGGGGCAGATTAAACTATGGCTACACCTTC. Translated, this is CASSQGGRLNYGYTF.